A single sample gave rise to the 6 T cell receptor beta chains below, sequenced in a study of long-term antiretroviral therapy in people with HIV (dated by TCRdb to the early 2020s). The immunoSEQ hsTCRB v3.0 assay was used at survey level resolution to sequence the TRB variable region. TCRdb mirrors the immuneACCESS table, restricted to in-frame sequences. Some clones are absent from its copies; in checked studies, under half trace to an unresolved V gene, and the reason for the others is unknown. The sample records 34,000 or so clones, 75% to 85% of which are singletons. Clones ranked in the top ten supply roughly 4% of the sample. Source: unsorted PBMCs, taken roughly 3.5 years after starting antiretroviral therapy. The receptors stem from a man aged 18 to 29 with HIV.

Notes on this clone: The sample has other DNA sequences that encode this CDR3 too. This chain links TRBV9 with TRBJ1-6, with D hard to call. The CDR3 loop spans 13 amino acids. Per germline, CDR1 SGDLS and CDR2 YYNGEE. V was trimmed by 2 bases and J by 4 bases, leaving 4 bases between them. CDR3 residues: CASSVAYNSPLHF. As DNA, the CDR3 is TGTGCCAGCAGCGTTGCTTATAATTCACCCCTCCACTTT. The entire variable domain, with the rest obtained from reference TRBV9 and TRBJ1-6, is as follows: DSGVTQTPKHLITATGQRVTLRCSPRSGDLSVYWYQQSLDQGLQFLIQYYNGEERAKGNILERFSAQQFPDLHSELNLSSLELGDSALYFCASSVAYNSPLHFGNGTRLTVT.

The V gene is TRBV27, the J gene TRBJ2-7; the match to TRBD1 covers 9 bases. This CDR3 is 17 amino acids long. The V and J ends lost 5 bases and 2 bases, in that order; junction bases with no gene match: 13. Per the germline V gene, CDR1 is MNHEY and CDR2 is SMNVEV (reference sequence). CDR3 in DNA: TGTGCCAGCAGTCTAGTAACAGGGGGCCGCGGCACCTACGAGCAGTACTTC. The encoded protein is CASSLVTGGRGTYEQYF.

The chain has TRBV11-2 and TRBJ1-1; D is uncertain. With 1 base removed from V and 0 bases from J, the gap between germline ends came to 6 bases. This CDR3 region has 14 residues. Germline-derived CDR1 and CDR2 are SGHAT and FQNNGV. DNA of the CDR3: TGTGCCAGCAGCTTAGGGGTGCTGAACACTGAAGCTTTCTTT. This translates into CASSLGVLNTEAFF.

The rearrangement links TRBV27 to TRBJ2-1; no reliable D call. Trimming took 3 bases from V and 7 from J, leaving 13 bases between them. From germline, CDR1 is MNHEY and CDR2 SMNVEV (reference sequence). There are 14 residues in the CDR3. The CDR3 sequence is CASSFGAPGNEQFF. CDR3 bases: TGTGCCAGCAGTTTCGGCGCCCCGGGTAATGAGCAGTTCTTC.

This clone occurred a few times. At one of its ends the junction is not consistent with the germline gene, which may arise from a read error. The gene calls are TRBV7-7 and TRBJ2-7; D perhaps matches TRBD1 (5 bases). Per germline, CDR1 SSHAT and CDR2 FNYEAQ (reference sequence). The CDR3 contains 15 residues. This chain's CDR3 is CASSLGASSGYEQYF. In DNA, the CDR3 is TGTGCTAGCAGCTTAGGGGCTAGTTCGGGCTACGAGCAGTACTTC.

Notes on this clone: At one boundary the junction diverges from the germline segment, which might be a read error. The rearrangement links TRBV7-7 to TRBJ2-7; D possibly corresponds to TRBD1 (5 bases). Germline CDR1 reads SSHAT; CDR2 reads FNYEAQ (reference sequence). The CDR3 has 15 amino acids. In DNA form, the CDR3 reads TGTGCTAGCAGCTTGGGCAGGGCAGATTCCTACGAGCAGTACTTC. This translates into CASSLGRADSYEQYF.